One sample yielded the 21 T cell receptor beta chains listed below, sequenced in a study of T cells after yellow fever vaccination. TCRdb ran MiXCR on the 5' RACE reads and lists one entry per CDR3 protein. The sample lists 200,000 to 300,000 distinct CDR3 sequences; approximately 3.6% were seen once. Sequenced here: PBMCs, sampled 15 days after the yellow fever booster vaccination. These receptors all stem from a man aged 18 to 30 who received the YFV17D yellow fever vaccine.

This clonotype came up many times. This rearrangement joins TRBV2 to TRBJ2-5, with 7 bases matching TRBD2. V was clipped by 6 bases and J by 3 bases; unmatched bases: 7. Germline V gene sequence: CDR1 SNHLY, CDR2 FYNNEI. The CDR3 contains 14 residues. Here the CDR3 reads CASRPGEGEETQYF. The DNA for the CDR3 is TGTGCCAGCAGGCCGGGGGAGGGAGAAGAGACCCAGTACTTC. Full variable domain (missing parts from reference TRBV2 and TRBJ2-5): EPEVTQTPSHQVTQMGQEVILRCVPISNHLYFYWYRQILGQKVEFLVSFYNNEISEKSEIFDDQFSVERPDGSNFTLKIRSTKLEDSAMYFCASRPGEGEETQYFGPGTRLLVL.

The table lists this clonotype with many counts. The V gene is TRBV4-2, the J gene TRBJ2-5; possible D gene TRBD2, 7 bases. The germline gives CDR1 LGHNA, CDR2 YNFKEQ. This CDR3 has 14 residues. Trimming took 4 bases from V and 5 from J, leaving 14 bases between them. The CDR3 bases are TGTGCCAGCAGCCGGGACAAGGGAGGGGAGACCCAGTACTTC. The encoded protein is CASSRDKGGETQYF.

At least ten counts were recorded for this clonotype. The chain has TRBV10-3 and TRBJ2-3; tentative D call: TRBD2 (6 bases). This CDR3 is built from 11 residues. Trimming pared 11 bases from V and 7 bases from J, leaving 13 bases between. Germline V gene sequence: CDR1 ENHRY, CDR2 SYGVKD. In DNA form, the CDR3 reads TGTGCCGTATACGGAGGGAATACGCAGTATTTT. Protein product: CAVYGGNTQYF.

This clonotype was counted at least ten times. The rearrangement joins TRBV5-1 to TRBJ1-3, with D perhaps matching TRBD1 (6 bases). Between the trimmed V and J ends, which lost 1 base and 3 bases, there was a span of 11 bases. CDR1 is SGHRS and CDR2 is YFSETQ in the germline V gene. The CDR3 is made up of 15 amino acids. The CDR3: CASSLSGGGGNTIYF. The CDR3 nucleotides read TGCGCCAGCAGCTTGTCCGGGGGCGGTGGAAACACCATATATTTT.

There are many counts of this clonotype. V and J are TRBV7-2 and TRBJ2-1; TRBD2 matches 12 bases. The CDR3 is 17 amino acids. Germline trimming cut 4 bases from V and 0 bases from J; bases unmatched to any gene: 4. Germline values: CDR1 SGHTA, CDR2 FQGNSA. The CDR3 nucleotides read TGTGCCAGCAGCTACCCTAGCGGGGGGGCCTCCTACAATGAGCAGTTCTTC. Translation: CASSYPSGGASYNEQFF.

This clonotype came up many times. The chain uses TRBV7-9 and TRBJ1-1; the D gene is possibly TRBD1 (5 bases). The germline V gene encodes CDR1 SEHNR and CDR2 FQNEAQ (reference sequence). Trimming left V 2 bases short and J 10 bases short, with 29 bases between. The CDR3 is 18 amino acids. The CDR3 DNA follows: TGTGCCAGCAGCTTATTACCCCCGGGGGAGGGGTCCGCCATAGGAGCTTTCTTT. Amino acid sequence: CASSLLPPGEGSAIGAFF.

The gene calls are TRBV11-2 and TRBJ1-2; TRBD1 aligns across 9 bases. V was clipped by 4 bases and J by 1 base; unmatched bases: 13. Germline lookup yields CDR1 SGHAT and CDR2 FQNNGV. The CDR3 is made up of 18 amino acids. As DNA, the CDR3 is TGTGCCAGCAGCTCCCCCGGGACAGGGCACCTCCTTAACTATGGCTACACCTTC. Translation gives CASSSPGTGHLLNYGYTF.

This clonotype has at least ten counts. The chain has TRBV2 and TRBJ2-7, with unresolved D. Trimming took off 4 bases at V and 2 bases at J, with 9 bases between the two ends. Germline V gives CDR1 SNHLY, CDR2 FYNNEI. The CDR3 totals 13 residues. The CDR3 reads CASSAGEAYEQYV. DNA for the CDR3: TGTGCCAGCAGTGCTGGGGAAGCCTACGAGCAGTACGTC.

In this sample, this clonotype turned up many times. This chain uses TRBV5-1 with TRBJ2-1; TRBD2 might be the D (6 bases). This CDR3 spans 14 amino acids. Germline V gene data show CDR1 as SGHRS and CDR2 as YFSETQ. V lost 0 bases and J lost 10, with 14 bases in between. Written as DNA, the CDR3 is TGCGCCAGCAGCTTGGTCGGGGGAGAGGGGGAGCAGTTCTTC. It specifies CASSLVGGEGEQFF.

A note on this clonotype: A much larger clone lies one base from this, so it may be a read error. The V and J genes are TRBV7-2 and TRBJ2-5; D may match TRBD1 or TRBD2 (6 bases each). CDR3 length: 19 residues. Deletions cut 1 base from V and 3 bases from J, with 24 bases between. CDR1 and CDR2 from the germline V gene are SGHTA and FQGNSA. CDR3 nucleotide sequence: TGTGCCAGCAGCTTAGAGGTGGGGTCGGGCGGTAGGGGGGAAGAGACCCAGTACTTC. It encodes CASSLEVGSGGRGEETQYF.

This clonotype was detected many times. CDR3 nucleotides: TGTGCCAGCAGTTATGGCCAGGCCTGGGGAGAGACCCAGTACTTC. Amino acids: CASSYGQAWGETQYF. The chain employs TRBV6-2 or TRBV6-3 and TRBJ2-5; no firm D call. The germline V and J ends were trimmed by 3 bases and 4 bases, with 15 bases remaining between them. The CDR3 has 15 amino acids. Germline CDR1 MNHEY, CDR2 SVGEGT.

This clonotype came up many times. The CDR3 loop reads CASSLRDRGGTEAFF. CDR3 sequence (DNA): TGCGCCAGCAGCCTGAGGGACAGGGGGGGGACTGAAGCTTTCTTT. The chain recombines TRBV4-1 with TRBJ1-1; TRBD1 agrees at 11 bases. Looked up from germline, CDR1 is MGHRA and CDR2 is YSYEKL. V trimming: 4 bases; J trimming: 5 bases; junction bases outside the gene matches: 6. CDR3 length equals 15 residues.

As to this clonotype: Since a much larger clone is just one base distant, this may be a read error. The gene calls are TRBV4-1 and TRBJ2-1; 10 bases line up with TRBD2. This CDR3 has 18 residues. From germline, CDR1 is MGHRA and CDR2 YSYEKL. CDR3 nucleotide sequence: TGCACCAGCAGCCAAGATCTCACTAGCGGGGAGTCCTACAATGAGCAGTTCTTC. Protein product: CTSSQDLTSGESYNEQFF.

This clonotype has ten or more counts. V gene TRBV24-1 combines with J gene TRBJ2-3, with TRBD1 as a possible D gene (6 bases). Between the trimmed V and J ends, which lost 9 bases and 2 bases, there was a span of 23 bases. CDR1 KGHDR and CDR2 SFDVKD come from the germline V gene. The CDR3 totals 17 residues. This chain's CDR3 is CATSQVGRGAYTDTQYF. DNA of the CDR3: TGTGCCACCTCCCAGGTGGGCAGGGGAGCCTACACAGATACGCAGTATTTT.

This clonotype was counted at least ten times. This CDR3 is CASSFAGKNIQYF. CDR3 nucleotides: TGTGCCAGCAGCTTCGCAGGAAAAAACATTCAGTACTTC. The gene calls are TRBV7-2 and TRBJ2-4; D gene ambiguous. Per the germline V gene, CDR1 is SGHTA and CDR2 is FQGNSA. V was clipped by 3 bases and J by 4 bases, with 7 bases between them. There are 13 residues in the CDR3.

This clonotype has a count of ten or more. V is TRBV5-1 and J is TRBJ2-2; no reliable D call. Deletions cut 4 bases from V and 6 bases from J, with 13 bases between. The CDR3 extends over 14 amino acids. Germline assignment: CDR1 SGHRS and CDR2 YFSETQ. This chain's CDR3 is CASSLNGLPGELFF. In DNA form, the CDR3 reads TGCGCCAGCAGCCTGAATGGCCTGCCCGGGGAGCTGTTTTTT.

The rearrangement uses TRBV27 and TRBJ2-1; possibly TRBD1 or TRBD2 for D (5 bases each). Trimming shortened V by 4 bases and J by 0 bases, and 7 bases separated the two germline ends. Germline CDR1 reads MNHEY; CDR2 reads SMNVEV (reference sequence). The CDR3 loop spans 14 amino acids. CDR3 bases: TGTGCCAGCAGTTCGGGGCTCTCCTACAATGAGCAGTTCTTC. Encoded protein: CASSSGLSYNEQFF.

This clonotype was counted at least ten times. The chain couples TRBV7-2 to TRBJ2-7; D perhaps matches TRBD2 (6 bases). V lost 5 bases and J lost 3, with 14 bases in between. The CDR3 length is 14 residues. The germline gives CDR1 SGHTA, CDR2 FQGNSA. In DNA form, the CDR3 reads TGTGCCAGCAGCCAGGGACTCGTATACTACGAGCAGTACTTC. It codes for CASSQGLVYYEQYF.

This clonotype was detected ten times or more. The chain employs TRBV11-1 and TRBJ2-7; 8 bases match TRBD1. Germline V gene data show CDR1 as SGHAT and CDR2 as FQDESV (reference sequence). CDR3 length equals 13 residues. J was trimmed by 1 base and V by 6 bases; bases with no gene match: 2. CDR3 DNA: TGTGCCAGCAGACGACAGGGGTCCTACGAGCAGTACGTC. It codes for CASRRQGSYEQYV.

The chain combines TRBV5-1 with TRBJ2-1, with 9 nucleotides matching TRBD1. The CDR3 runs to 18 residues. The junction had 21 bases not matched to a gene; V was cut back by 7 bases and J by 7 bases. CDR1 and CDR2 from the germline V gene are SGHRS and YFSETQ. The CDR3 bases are TGCGCCAGCGGTAGCGCACCCCACCGGGACAGGGCATGGAATGAGCAGTTCTTC. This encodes CASGSAPHRDRAWNEQFF.

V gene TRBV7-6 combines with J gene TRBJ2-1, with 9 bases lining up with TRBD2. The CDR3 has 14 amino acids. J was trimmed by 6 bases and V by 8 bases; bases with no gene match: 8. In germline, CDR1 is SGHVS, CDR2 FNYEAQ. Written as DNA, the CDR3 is TGTGCCAGCTCTCCACGCGGGGGGGGCAATGAGCAGTTCTTC. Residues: CASSPRGGGNEQFF.